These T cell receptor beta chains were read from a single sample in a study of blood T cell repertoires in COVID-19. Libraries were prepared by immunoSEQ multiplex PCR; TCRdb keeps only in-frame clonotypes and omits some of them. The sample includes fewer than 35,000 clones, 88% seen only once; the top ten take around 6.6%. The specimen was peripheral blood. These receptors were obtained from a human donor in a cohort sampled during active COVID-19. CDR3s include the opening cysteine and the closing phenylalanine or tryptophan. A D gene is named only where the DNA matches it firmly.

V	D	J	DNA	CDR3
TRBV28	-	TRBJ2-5	TGTGCCACTAGACTAGAACGGACCCAGTACTTC	CATRLERTQYF
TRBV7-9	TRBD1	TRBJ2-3	TGTGCCAGCAGCCATGTAGGGGGCGGGTCCACAGATACGCAGTATTTT	CASSHVGGGSTDTQYF
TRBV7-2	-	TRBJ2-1	TGTGCCAGCAGCGCCGACAGAGTCAATGAGCAGTTCTTC	CASSADRVNEQFF
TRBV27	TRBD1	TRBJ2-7	TGTGTCTCCAGCCTAGGGGGACAGACCTACGAGCAGTACTTC	CVSSLGGQTYEQYF
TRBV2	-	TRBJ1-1	TGTGCCAGCAATAAACAGGGCAACACTGAAGCTTTCTTT	CASNKQGNTEAFF
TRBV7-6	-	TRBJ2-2	TGTGCCAGCAGCCCAGGGAGGTCAGGAGAGCTGTTTTTT	CASSPGRSGELFF
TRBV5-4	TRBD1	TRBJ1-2	TGTGCCAGCAGCCGGACCGGGACAGGGGACCGGCATAACTATGGCTACACCTTC	CASSRTGTGDRHNYGYTF
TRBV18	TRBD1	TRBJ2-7	TGTGCCAGCTCACCACCATACGGGACAGGGGGCGACGAGCAGTACTTC	CASSPPYGTGGDEQYF
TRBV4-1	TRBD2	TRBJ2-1	TGCGCCAGCAGCCAAGGGCTAGCGGGAGGGCCGAGGAACAATGAGCAGTTCTTC	CASSQGLAGGPRNNEQFF
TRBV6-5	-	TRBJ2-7	TGTGCCAGCAGCCAACAGGGAGCCGGCCAGTACTTC	CASSQQGAGQYF
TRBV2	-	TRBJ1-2	TGTGCCAGCTTTGAGAGTTTGGCAGGAGGGCAGTATGGCTACACCTTC	CASFESLAGGQYGYTF
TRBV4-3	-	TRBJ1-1	TGCGCCAGCAGCCAACTCCCGAGAGGGGGCACTGAAGCTTTCTTT	CASSQLPRGGTEAFF
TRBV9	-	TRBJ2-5	TGTGCCAGCAGCCCTGGGCCCGGGAGAGAGACCCAGTACTTC	CASSPGPGRETQYF
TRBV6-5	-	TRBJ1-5	TGTGCCAGCAGTTCCCTGTATAGCAATCAGCCCCAGCATTTT	CASSSLYSNQPQHF
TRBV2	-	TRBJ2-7	TGTGCCAGCATGCCCGCCAGCTCCTACGAGCAGTACTTC	CASMPASSYEQYF
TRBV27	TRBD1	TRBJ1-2	TGTGCCAGCAGCCTCGGGACAGGTTATGGCTACACCTTC	CASSLGTGYGYTF
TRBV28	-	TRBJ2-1	TGTGCCAGCGGCTCCAATGAGCAGTTCTTC	CASGSNEQFF